This T cell receptor beta chain was sequenced in a study of blood T cell repertoires in COVID-19. Study-wide background: Specimens from acute and convalescent COVID-19 originated in the United States, Italy and Spain. T cells, B-cell-depleted T cells, or PBMCs supplied cDNA or gDNA.

This clone has just one count. Original methodology: Amplifying reference gene primers gave estimates of nucleated cell counts. Profiling relied on immunoSEQ multiplex PCR, and the TCRdb table lists in-frame clones only, not all of them. D and trimming come from the DNA, and the V and J calls and clone size come from that table. This sample has around 150,000 clones, with about 86% found just once. Trimming stripped 2 bases from V and 0 bases from J, with 14 bases between. CDR1 LGHDT and CDR2 YNNKEL come from the germline V gene (reference sequence). The CDR3 covers 17 residues. The chain joins TRBV3-1 (or the pseudogene TRBV3-2) to TRBJ1-3; possible D gene TRBD1, 6 bases. Source material: peripheral blood. The sequence derives from an elderly woman with acute or convalescent COVID-19. DNA for the CDR3: TGTGCCAGCAGCCAACGTAGAGGGGGTTACTCTGGAAACACCATATATTTT. This codes for CASSQRRGGYSGNTIYF.